Listed below are T cell receptor beta chains from one sample, sequenced in a study of vaccination effects on CD4 cells after COVID-19. Clones were read by immunoSEQ multiplex PCR, and TCRdb kept only the in-frame ones, dropping some. This sample carries some 63,000 clones, just over 70% of them seen once, and the ten largest clones take roughly 23%. These TCRs' antigens remain unknown. The sample in question was CD4+ T cells from PBMCs cultured without peptide, obtained before COVID-19 vaccination. Receptors originate from a human donor who had a prior SARS-CoV-2 infection. CDR3s include the opening cysteine and the closing phenylalanine or tryptophan. A D gene is named only where the DNA matches it firmly. The size field is filled for only some rows; it gives once, few, many or a size class.

>once|TRBV5-1|TRBJ2-7|TRBD1
CASSSGTGGYEQYF
TGCGCCAGCAGCTCCGGGACAGGGGGCTACGAGCAGTACTTC
>.|TRBV15|TRBJ2-7|TRBD2
CATSPTQLAGAYEQYF
TGTGCCACCAGCCCAACCCAGCTAGCGGGAGCCTACGAGCAGTACTTC
>.|TRBV12-3/TRBV12-4|TRBJ1-2|TRBD1
CASTLTGGVGYTF
TGTGCCAGTACTTTGACAGGGGGCGTAGGCTACACCTTC
>.|TRBV4-3|TRBJ1-6|TRBD1
CASSLDRLVANSPLHF
TGCGCCAGCAGCCTGGACAGGCTTGTTGCAAATTCACCCCTCCACTTT
>.|TRBV5-1|TRBJ2-3|.
CASSLSSVSTDTQYF
TGCGCCAGCAGCTTGTCTAGCGTATCCACAGATACGCAGTATTTT
>.|TRBV4-1|TRBJ2-2|TRBD1
CASSHGGGTGYTGELFF
TGCGCCAGCAGCCACGGCGGCGGGACAGGGTACACCGGGGAGCTGTTTTTT
>.|TRBV27|TRBJ1-5|.
CATGTAGRIGNQPQHF
TGTGCCACCGGGACGGCCGGGAGGATAGGCAATCAGCCCCAGCATTTT
>few|TRBV3-1/TRBV3-2|TRBJ1-6|TRBD1
CASSPWQGTGDSPLHF
TGTGCCAGCAGCCCCTGGCAGGGGACAGGGGATTCACCCCTCCACTTT
>.|TRBV5-1|TRBJ2-5|.
CASSGGSSGETQYF
TGCGCCAGCAGTGGGGGCAGCTCTGGGGAGACCCAGTACTTC
>.|TRBV7-2|TRBJ2-7|TRBD2
CASSGRTSGGGRYEQYF
TGTGCCAGCAGCGGCCGGACTAGCGGGGGGGGCCGGTACGAGCAGTACTTC
>few|TRBV18|TRBJ2-1|.
CASSPSVLSNEQFF
TGTGCCAGCTCACCAAGTGTCCTTTCAAATGAGCAGTTCTTC
>.|TRBV6-2/TRBV6-3|TRBJ2-5|TRBD1
CASSWDRGLGQETQYF
TGTGCCAGCAGTTGGGACAGGGGACTTGGGCAAGAGACCCAGTACTTC
>.|TRBV5-4|TRBJ2-7|.
CASSLAGEGQYF
TGTGCCAGCAGCTTGGCAGGGGAAGGGCAGTACTTC
>.|TRBV9|TRBJ2-1|TRBD2
CASSRAGVGNEQFF
TGTGCCAGCTCTCGGGCGGGAGTGGGGAATGAGCAGTTCTTC
>.|TRBV30|TRBJ2-1|.
CAWSVGGGREQFF
TGTGCCTGGAGTGTAGGGGGGGGCCGTGAGCAGTTCTTC
>.|TRBV30|TRBJ2-3|.
CAWIREVGSDTQYF
TGTGCCTGGATCAGGGAAGTTGGGTCAGATACGCAGTATTTT
>.|TRBV5-4|TRBJ2-1|.
CASSLESASYNEQFF
TGTGCCAGCAGCCTGGAGTCGGCGTCGTACAATGAGCAGTTCTTC
>few|TRBV29-1|TRBJ2-3|TRBD2
CSVRGGRTDTQYF
TGCAGCGTTCGGGGGGGACGCACGGATACGCAGTATTTT
>once|TRBV2|TRBJ2-1|.
CASEGLSYNEQFF
TGTGCCAGCGAGGGACTCTCCTACAATGAGCAGTTCTTC
>.|TRBV21-1|TRBJ2-3|.
CASSKDDPGRNPKEYTDTQYF
TGTGCCAGCAGCAAAGACGATCCAGGGAGGAATCCAAAAGAATACACAGATACGCAGTATTTT
>.|TRBV11-3|TRBJ2-3|.
CASSLEGGTTDTQYF
TGTGCCAGCAGCTTGGAGGGCGGGACGACAGATACGCAGTATTTT
>once|TRBV20-1|TRBJ1-2|TRBD1
CSASPADRVARGYTF
TGCAGTGCTAGTCCAGCGGACAGGGTGGCTAGGGGCTACACCTTC
>few|TRBV10-3|TRBJ2-1|.
CAISEIANEQFF
TGTGCCATCAGTGAGATAGCCAATGAGCAGTTCTTC
>.|TRBV12-5|TRBJ2-1|.
CASGRITTGNEQFF
TGTGCTAGTGGCCGAATCACCACAGGGAATGAGCAGTTCTTC
>.|TRBV27|TRBJ1-4|TRBD1
CASSTRTGSNEKLFF
TGTGCCAGCAGTACACGGACAGGGTCAAATGAAAAACTGTTTTTT
>once|TRBV9|TRBJ2-7|TRBD1
CASSVVPDRGEQYF
TGTGCCAGCAGCGTAGTCCCCGACAGGGGCGAGCAGTACTTC
>.|TRBV25-1|TRBJ2-3|.
CASRPLQGRALTDTQYF
TGTGCCAGCAGGCCTCTACAGGGTAGGGCTCTCACAGATACGCAGTATTTT
>.|TRBV19|TRBJ1-5|TRBD1
CASSMGTGSLRPQHF
TGTGCCAGTAGTATGGGGACAGGGTCTTTAAGGCCCCAGCATTTT
>once|TRBV9|TRBJ1-1|TRBD1
CASSGDSDNLRNTEAFF
TGTGCCAGCAGCGGGGACAGCGATAACTTGAGGAACACTGAAGCTTTCTTT
>.|TRBV7-9|TRBJ1-2|.
CASSLASWGYTF
TGTGCCAGCAGCTTAGCGTCCTGGGGCTACACCTTC
>.|TRBV6-5|TRBJ1-2|TRBD1
CASRRQGGGYTF
TGTGCCAGCAGGCGACAGGGCGGTGGCTACACCTTC
>.|TRBV7-8|TRBJ1-1|TRBD1
CASSQTGRGTEAFF
TGTGCCAGCAGCCAGACAGGGAGGGGCACTGAAGCTTTCTTT
>.|TRBV2|TRBJ1-2|.
CASSEEMVFYGYTF
TGTGCCAGCAGTGAAGAGATGGTCTTCTATGGCTACACCTTC
>.|TRBV19|TRBJ2-3|.
CASSEWPSTDTQYF
TGTGCCAGTAGTGAATGGCCTAGCACAGATACGCAGTATTTT
>.|TRBV20-1|TRBJ1-1|.
CSAEGNTEAFF
TGCAGTGCTGAGGGGAACACTGAAGCTTTCTTT
>.|TRBV20-1|TRBJ2-3|.
CSASPYTSITDTQYF
TGCAGTGCTAGTCCGTATACTAGCATCACAGATACGCAGTATTTT
>.|TRBV28|TRBJ1-2|.
CASSPPGGGYGYTF
TGTGCCAGCAGTCCGCCCGGGGGTGGCTATGGCTACACCTTC
>.|TRBV5-6|TRBJ1-1|.
CASSLGPTRNTEAFF
TGTGCCAGCAGCTTGGGTCCAACTCGGAACACTGAAGCTTTCTTT
>few|TRBV18|TRBJ2-7|.
CASSPWGITYEQYF
TGTGCCAGCTCACCGTGGGGAATAACCTACGAGCAGTACTTC
>.|TRBV5-1|TRBJ2-1|.
CASSPGLNYNEQFF
TGCGCCAGCTCTCCGGGCCTAAACTACAATGAGCAGTTCTTC
>.|TRBV5-1|TRBJ1-1|TRBD1
CASSYGTGGPEAFF
TGCGCCAGCAGCTACGGGACAGGGGGGCCCGAAGCTTTCTTT
>.|TRBV9|TRBJ2-5|.
CASSVGVSGLAETQYF
TGTGCCAGCAGCGTAGGAGTCTCGGGGCTCGCAGAGACCCAGTACTTC
>few|TRBV19|TRBJ1-5|.
CASSISLNSNQPQHF
TGTGCCAGTAGTATTTCTTTGAATAGCAATCAGCCCCAGCATTTT
>few|TRBV20-1|TRBJ1-1|.
CSASEHGMNTEAFF
TGCAGTGCTAGTGAACACGGAATGAACACTGAAGCTTTCTTT
>.|TRBV2|TRBJ1-3|TRBD1
CAGTGDPGNTIYF
TGTGCCGGGACAGGGGATCCTGGAAACACCATATATTTT
>once|TRBV5-5|TRBJ2-5|.
CASTLRMAETQYF
TGTGCCAGCACCCTAAGGATGGCAGAGACCCAGTACTTC
>few|TRBV19|TRBJ2-3|.
CASRSQGPDTQYF
TGTGCCAGCCGCTCCCAAGGGCCAGATACGCAGTATTTT
>.|TRBV12-3/TRBV12-4|TRBJ2-3|.
CASSSIGLNTQYF
TGTGCCAGCAGTTCAATCGGGTTGAATACGCAGTATTTT
>.|TRBV2|TRBJ1-1|.
CASSDVVHVANTEAFF
TGTGCCAGCAGTGATGTGGTCCACGTAGCGAACACTGAAGCTTTCTTT
>.|TRBV11-2|TRBJ2-1|.
CASSLATNGLSEQFF
TGTGCCAGCAGCTTAGCCACGAACGGCCTCTCTGAGCAGTTCTTC